This entry concerns a single T cell receptor beta chain. The ends were cut back, 2 bases at V and 0 bases at J, with 16 bases in the middle. CDR1 and CDR2 from the germline V gene are MNHEY and SVGEGT. This CDR3 comprises 17 residues. This entry belongs to a study of blood T cell repertoires in COVID-19. Study in general: From T cells, B-cell-depleted T cells, or PBMCs came the material, which was cDNA or gDNA.

Assay: immunoSEQ multiplex PCR; the TCRdb copy retains only in-frame clones and omits some. This sample has hundreds of thousands of clones, with around 83% found just once. This TCR was recovered from a woman in her forties or fifties with acute or convalescent COVID-19. Sample: peripheral blood. The chain carries TRBV6-2 or TRBV6-3 and TRBJ1-1, with a weak D call TRBD1 (5 bases). CDR3: CASSYPTAGGMNTEAFF. CDR3 DNA: TGTGCCAGCAGTTACCCCACGGCCGGGGGGATGAACACTGAAGCTTTCTTT.